The sequence of this T cell receptor (beta chain) was determined in a study of blood T cell repertoires in COVID-19. Background on the study: The samples span acute and convalescent COVID-19 from the United States, Italy and Spain.

V gave up 6 bases and J gave up 10 bases, with 15 bases separating them. The CDR3 runs 12 residues. Germline V gives CDR1 MNHEY, CDR2 SVGAGI. Enrollees, roughly 18 to 95 years old, lived in around 23 US areas. The study assigned cohorts using participant-reported clinical history. Recovered status in Cohort 3 required two negative PCRs, clearance, or symptom resolution. Sequenced by immunoSEQ multiplex PCR; TCRdb stores in-frame clones only, minus some. The sample holds approximately 230,000 clones, 70% to 90% seen once. The rearrangement uses TRBV6-5 and TRBJ1-1, with D perhaps TRBD1 (6 bases). The sequence derives from a man aged 40-50 years who had recovered from COVID-19. Sequenced: PBMCs or T cells enriched from blood (not recorded which). CDR3 sequence (DNA): TGTGCCAGCAGCCCAGGGGAGTACGGAGCTTTCTTT. It codes for CASSPGEYGAFF.